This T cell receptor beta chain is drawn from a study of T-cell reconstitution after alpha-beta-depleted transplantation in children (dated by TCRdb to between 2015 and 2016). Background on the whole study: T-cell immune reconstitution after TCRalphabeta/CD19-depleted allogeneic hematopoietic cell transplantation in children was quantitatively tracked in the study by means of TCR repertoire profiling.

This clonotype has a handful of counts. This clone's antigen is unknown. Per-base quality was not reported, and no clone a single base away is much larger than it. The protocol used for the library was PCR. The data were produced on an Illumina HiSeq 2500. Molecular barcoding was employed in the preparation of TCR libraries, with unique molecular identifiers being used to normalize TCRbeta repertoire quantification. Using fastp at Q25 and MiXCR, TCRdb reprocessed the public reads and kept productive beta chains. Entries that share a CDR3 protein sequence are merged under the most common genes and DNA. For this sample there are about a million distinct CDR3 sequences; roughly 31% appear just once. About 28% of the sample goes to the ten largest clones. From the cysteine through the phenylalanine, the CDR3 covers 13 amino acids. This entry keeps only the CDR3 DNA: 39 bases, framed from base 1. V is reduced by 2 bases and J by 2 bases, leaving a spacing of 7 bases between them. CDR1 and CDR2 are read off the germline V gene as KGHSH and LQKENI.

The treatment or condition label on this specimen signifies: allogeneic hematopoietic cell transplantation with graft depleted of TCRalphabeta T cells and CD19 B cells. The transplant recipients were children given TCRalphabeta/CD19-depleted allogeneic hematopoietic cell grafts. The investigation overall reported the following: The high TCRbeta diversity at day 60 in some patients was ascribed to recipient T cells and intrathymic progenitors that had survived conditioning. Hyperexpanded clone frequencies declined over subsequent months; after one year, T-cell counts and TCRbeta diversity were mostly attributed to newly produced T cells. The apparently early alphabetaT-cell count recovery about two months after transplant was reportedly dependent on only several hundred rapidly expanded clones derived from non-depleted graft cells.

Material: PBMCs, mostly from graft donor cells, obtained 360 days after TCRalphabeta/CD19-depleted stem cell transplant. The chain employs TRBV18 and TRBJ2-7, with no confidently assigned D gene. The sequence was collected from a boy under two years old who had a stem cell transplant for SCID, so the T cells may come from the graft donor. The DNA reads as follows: TGTGCCAGCTCACCAATAGCCCCCTACGAGCAGTACTTC. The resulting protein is CASSPIAPYEQYF.